This is a list of T cell receptor beta chains from one sample in a study of cytomegalovirus exposure and HLA in healthy donors. Here immunoSEQ multiplex PCR was the method, and the copy in TCRdb shows in-frame clones only, minus some. The repertoire holds about 120,000 clones, with 75% as singletons. Material for sequencing was PBMCs. All receptors derive from a middle-aged woman in good health and CMV-seropositive. The CDR3 runs from the conserved cysteine through the conserved F or W. Fields, in order: J gene, clone size, V gene, D gene, CDR3 DNA, CDR3 protein. D genes are given only for firm matches. Expanded clones get a size class; other rows say once, few or many, or leave the size out.

TRBJ2-1,.,TRBV29-1,.,TGCAGCGTTCCTAAAGCGGCCCCCCCTAATGAGCAGTTCTTC,CSVPKAAPPNEQFF
TRBJ2-1,.,TRBV5-6,.,TGTGCCAGCAGCCACCCCACTAGCCGTAATGAGCAGTTCTTC,CASSHPTSRNEQFF
TRBJ1-3,.,TRBV6-5,.,TGTGCCAGCAGTAACAGGAGAGGAAACACCATATATTTT,CASSNRRGNTIYF
TRBJ1-1,once,TRBV28,TRBD1,TGTGCCAGCAGGCTGTTACTCGGGACAGGGAACACTGAAGCTTTCTTT,CASRLLLGTGNTEAFF
TRBJ1-2,.,TRBV7-9,.,TGTGCCAGCAGCCCGTCACAGGGTTGGGGCTACACCTTC,CASSPSQGWGYTF
TRBJ2-7,once,TRBV7-2,.,TGTGCCAGCAGCCGAAATGGTGGAGGATGGCTCTACGAGCAGTACTTC,CASSRNGGGWLYEQYF
TRBJ1-5,.,TRBV19,.,TGTGCCAGTAGTATATCCGCCTCCTATATCAATCAGCCCCAGCATTTT,CASSISASYINQPQHF
TRBJ1-2,.,TRBV4-1,.,TGCGCCAGCAGCCAAGTAGCGGGGGATGGCTACACCTTC,CASSQVAGDGYTF
TRBJ2-6,few,TRBV10-3,.,TGTGCCATCAGTGACAGCTCTGGGGCCAACGTCCTGACTTTC,CAISDSSGANVLTF
TRBJ2-3,.,TRBV28,.,TGTGCCAGCAGTTTACGCGGAGATACGCAGTATTTT,CASSLRGDTQYF
TRBJ2-1,.,TRBV11-2,TRBD1,TGTGCCAGCAGACTTACCGGGACAGGGAATGGCAATGAGCAGTTCTTC,CASRLTGTGNGNEQFF
TRBJ2-3,.,TRBV6-1,.,TGTGCCAGCAGCGACAGGGATGGAGGGGTTACGCAGTATTTT,CASSDRDGGVTQYF
TRBJ1-1,.,TRBV5-1,TRBD1,TGCGCCAGCTCGGGGACAGGGATCATGAACACTGAAGCTTTCTTT,CASSGTGIMNTEAFF
TRBJ2-1,.,TRBV21-1,.,TGTGCCAGATTGACAGAAGAGTCCTACAATGAGCAGTTCTTC,CARLTEESYNEQFF
TRBJ1-1,few,TRBV6-1,.,TGTGCCAGCAGTGACAGGGGGAACACTGAAGCTTTCTTT,CASSDRGNTEAFF
TRBJ1-5,.,TRBV6-6,TRBD1,TGTGCCAGCAGACAGGGGGCTGGCAATCAGCCCCAGCATTTT,CASRQGAGNQPQHF
TRBJ1-3,.,TRBV28,.,TGTGCCAGCAGTTTATTCCGGGGAAACACCATATATTTT,CASSLFRGNTIYF
TRBJ2-7,.,TRBV4-1,.,TGCGCCAGCAGCCAAGTACAGGGTTATGGCGAGCAGTACTTC,CASSQVQGYGEQYF
TRBJ1-2,.,TRBV30,TRBD1,TGTGCCTGGAGTGTAGTCTTGGGACAGGGGGGCCCCTTC,CAWSVVLGQGGPF
TRBJ2-3,.,TRBV6-5,.,TGTGCCAGCAGTTCCGGGGTCGCAGATACGCAGTATTTT,CASSSGVADTQYF
TRBJ2-7,.,TRBV30,.,TGTGCCTGGATGGGTAGGGGGTCCTACGAGCAGTACTTC,CAWMGRGSYEQYF
TRBJ2-7,.,TRBV4-3,TRBD2,TGCGCCAGCAGCCAAGTTTTAGCGGGAGGGCCCTACGAGCAGTACTTC,CASSQVLAGGPYEQYF
TRBJ2-7,.,TRBV7-2,.,TGTGCCAGCAGCCTTACTAGCCGCGAGCAGTACTTC,CASSLTSREQYF
TRBJ2-7,few,TRBV6-5,TRBD1,TGTGCCAGCAGTTCAGACAGGGGGCTCAACGAGCAGTACTTC,CASSSDRGLNEQYF
TRBJ1-3,few,TRBV27,.,TGTGCCAGCTCCGGACGGACTACAGACTCTGGAAACACCATATATTTT,CASSGRTTDSGNTIYF
TRBJ2-1,.,TRBV7-9,TRBD2,TGTGCCAGCAGCTCCCTAGCGGGAGCCCCCTACAATGAGCAGTTCTTC,CASSSLAGAPYNEQFF
TRBJ1-1,few,TRBV6-5,.,TGTGCCAGCAGTTACCGGACAGACTACCAAGCTTTCTTT,CASSYRTDYQAFF
TRBJ2-7,.,TRBV18,TRBD2,TGTGCCAGCTCACCGGAAGGGCTAGCGGTCTCCTACGAGCAGTACTTC,CASSPEGLAVSYEQYF
TRBJ2-1,.,TRBV11-3,TRBD2,TGTGCCAGCAGCTTCGGGACTAGCGGGAATGAGCAGTTCTTC,CASSFGTSGNEQFF
TRBJ2-3,.,TRBV9,TRBD2,TGTGCCAGCAGCGTAGAGATAGCGGGGGCCGGTCCAGATACGCAGTATTTT,CASSVEIAGAGPDTQYF
TRBJ2-2,.,TRBV5-1,TRBD1,TGCGCCAGCAGCTTAGGACAGGGGAACACCGGGGAGCTGTTTTTT,CASSLGQGNTGELFF
TRBJ2-3,.,TRBV6-1,.,TGTGCCAGTAGCGTTACAGATACGCAGTATTTT,CASSVTDTQYF